Shown below are 25 T cell receptor beta chains from a single sample sequenced in a study of early T cells in non-severe SARS-CoV-2 infection. TCRdb re-derived calls from the 5' RACE reads in MiXCR, one entry per CDR3 protein. This table holds 65,000 to 80,000 distinct CDR3 sequences, about 13% found once. Sequencing input: whole blood. These receptors were obtained from an adult who was a healthcare worker with PCR-confirmed SARS-CoV-2 infection or an uninfected control (not recorded which).

The sample holds many counts of this clonotype. The genes are TRBV18 and TRBJ2-4, with D perhaps matching TRBD2 (5 bases). The V gene's germline CDR1 is KGHSH and CDR2 LQKENI. V was shortened by 2 bases and J by 6 bases, with 14 bases between the two germline ends. The CDR3 totals 15 residues. The CDR3 DNA reads as TGTGCCAGCTCACCAGGACTCGGCGACCCAAACATTCAGTACTTC. This encodes CASSPGLGDPNIQYF.

This clonotype was found a few times. The V gene is TRBV7-6, the J gene TRBJ1-2; D remains unclear. Germline loops: CDR1 SGHVS, CDR2 FNYEAQ. The CDR3 contains 14 residues. Between the trimmed V and J ends, which lost 2 bases and 2 bases, there was a span of 9 bases. CDR3 sequence reads: CASSLSARNYGYTF. The CDR3 DNA reads TGTGCCAGCAGCTTATCGGCCAGGAACTATGGCTACACCTTC.

About this clonotype itself: This could be a read error, since a much larger clone is one nucleotide away. The gene calls are TRBV29-1 and TRBJ2-2; D gene uncertain. Trimming shortened V by 3 bases and J by 2 bases, and 13 bases separated the two germline ends. The CDR3 runs 15 residues. Germline V lookup: CDR1 SQVTM, CDR2 ANQGSEA. The CDR3 sequence is CSVELCGTNTGELFF. CDR3 bases: TGCAGCGTTGAGTTGTGCGGAACCAACACCGGGGAGCTGTTTTTT.

This clonotype was detected ten times or more. One end of the junction varies from germline; a read error may be responsible. The chain carries TRBV18 and TRBJ2-7; TRBD1 aligns across 9 bases. The germline V gene encodes CDR1 KGHSH and CDR2 LQKENI. This CDR3 has 14 amino acids. CDR3 sequence: CASSPQGASGEQYF. The CDR3 DNA sequence: TGTGCCAGCTCGCCACAGGGGGCGTCGGGCGAGCAGTACTTC.

The chain employs TRBV6-8 and TRBJ2-3; 9 bases line up with TRBD2. Trimming at V came to 2 bases and at J to 2 bases, leaving 8 bases not matched to a gene. The germline gives CDR1 MNHGY, CDR2 SAAAGT. The CDR3 runs to 17 residues. CDR3 residues: CASSYAGGDDYTDTQYF. The CDR3 DNA sequence: TGTGCCAGCAGTTACGCGGGGGGGGACGACTACACAGATACGCAGTATTTT.

This clonotype has just a few counts. CDR3 nucleotides: TGCGCCAGCTATACCGGGACAGGGAACTATGGCTACACCTTC. The encoded protein is CASYTGTGNYGYTF. The chain joins TRBV5-1 to TRBJ1-2; 9 nucleotides match TRBD1. With V trimmed by 7 bases and J by 2 bases, 6 bases remained unmatched. The germline gives CDR1 SGHRS, CDR2 YFSETQ. The length of the CDR3 is 14 residues.

A few counts support this clonotype. The chain is built from TRBV6-1 and TRBJ1-3; D remains ambiguous. The CDR3 runs to 15 residues. Germline V gives CDR1 MNHNS, CDR2 SASEGT. V was clipped by 1 base and J by 0 bases, with 7 bases between them. The CDR3 nucleotides read TGTGCCAGCAGTGAAGGACCCTCCTCTGGAAACACCATATATTTT. As protein: CASSEGPSSGNTIYF.

V gene TRBV5-1 combines with J gene TRBJ2-2, with 9 positions matching TRBD2. Trimming cost V 0 bases and J 4 bases; bases outside gene matches: 4. Looked up from germline, CDR1 is SGHRS and CDR2 is YFSETQ. CDR3 length: 16 amino acids. In nucleotides, the CDR3 is TGCGCCAGCAGCTTGGAAGCGGGAGGAGGCACCGGGGAGCTGTTTTTT. This encodes CASSLEAGGGTGELFF.

A few counts support this clonotype. The chain carries TRBV19 and TRBJ1-2; possible D gene TRBD1, 5 bases. Germline lookup yields CDR1 LNHDA and CDR2 SQIVND (reference sequence). CDR3 length: 13 amino acids. V was cut by 4 bases and J by 4 bases, with 10 bases left in between. The CDR3 loop is CASSTRDGYGYTF. CDR3 nucleotide sequence: TGTGCCAGTAGTACCCGGGACGGCTATGGCTACACCTTC.

This clonotype was found many times. The gene calls are TRBV7-3 and TRBJ1-1; the D gene is possibly TRBD1 (5 bases). Trimming took 4 bases from V and 0 from J, leaving 12 bases between them. The CDR3 is made up of 15 amino acids. Germline V CDR1 and CDR2: SGHTA, FQGTGA. The CDR3, as DNA: TGTGCCAGCAGCTCAGGAAGGGGCATGAACACTGAAGCTTTCTTT. Translated: CASSSGRGMNTEAFF. Based on the CDR3 plus reference TRBV7-3 and TRBJ1-1, the full variable domain is GAGVSQTPSNKVTEKGKYVELRCDPISGHTALYWYRQSLGQGPEFLIYFQGTGAADDSGLPNDRFFAVRPEGSVSTLKIQRTERGDSAVYLCASSSGRGMNTEAFFGQGTRLTVV.

This clonotype was seen a few times. CDR3: CSAHRGPETGELFF. Written as DNA, the CDR3 is TGCAGCGCCCACAGGGGGCCAGAGACCGGGGAGCTGTTTTTT. This chain connects TRBV29-1 to TRBJ2-2, with 9 bases matching TRBD1. V trimming: 7 bases; J trimming: 5 bases; junction bases outside the gene matches: 8. Germline values: CDR1 SQVTM, CDR2 ANQGSEA. This CDR3 contains 14 residues.

The table lists this clonotype with a count of one. The chain links TRBV6-6 to TRBJ2-5; 7 nucleotides agree with TRBD1. The CDR3 loop spans 16 amino acids. V shed 7 bases and J 2 bases; nucleotides not matched to a gene: 13. CDR1 and CDR2 (germline): MNHNY, SVGAGI (reference sequence). In DNA form, the CDR3 reads TGTGCCAGCACCCCATCCACGGACAGGTTACAAGAGACCCAGTACTTC. Encoded protein: CASTPSTDRLQETQYF.

The table lists this clonotype with a few counts. The chain couples TRBV7-6 to TRBJ2-2; 9 positions match TRBD1. This CDR3 is built from 16 residues. Per the germline V gene, CDR1 is SGHVS and CDR2 is FNYEAQ. Trimming took 5 bases from V and 4 from J; bases not matched to a gene: 8. The CDR3 here is CASSPPGQGGTGELFF. The CDR3, as DNA: TGTGCCAGCAGCCCGCCGGGACAGGGAGGCACCGGGGAGCTGTTTTTT.

This clonotype was recorded many times. This chain connects TRBV5-1 to TRBJ2-7, with D perhaps TRBD2 (5 bases). The CDR3 is 14 amino acids. From germline, CDR1 is SGHRS and CDR2 YFSETQ. V was shortened by 1 base and J by 0 bases, with 8 bases between the two germline ends. The CDR3 DNA is TGCGCCAGCAGCTTGTCGGGGAGCTCCTACGAGCAGTACTTC. This translates into CASSLSGSSYEQYF.

At least ten counts were recorded for this clonotype. This chain joins TRBV7-2 and TRBJ2-3; D remains unclear. In germline, CDR1 is SGHTA, CDR2 FQGNSA. The V and J ends lost 4 bases and 2 bases respectively, with 10 bases between them. The CDR3 extends over 14 amino acids. The DNA for the CDR3 is TGTGCCAGCAGCTCCGGCACCCTCACAGATACGCAGTATTTT. This sequence encodes CASSSGTLTDTQYF.

There are a few counts of this clonotype. The chain is built from TRBV5-4 and TRBJ1-4; no clear D. The CDR3 runs to 14 residues. Trimming pared 2 bases from V and 0 bases from J, leaving 5 bases between. Germline V gene data show CDR1 as SGHNT and CDR2 as YYREEE (reference sequence). The CDR3 DNA reads TGTGCCAGCAGCTTTTATGCAACTAATGAAAAACTGTTTTTT. Amino acid sequence: CASSFYATNEKLFF.

The chain combines TRBV5-1 with TRBJ2-2; D ambiguous. Germline values: CDR1 SGHRS, CDR2 YFSETQ. The CDR3 totals 15 residues. The ends were cut back, 0 bases at V and 0 bases at J, with 6 bases in the middle. The CDR3, as DNA: TGCGCCAGCAGCTTGGTGGTTACGAACACCGGGGAGCTGTTTTTT. Its protein is CASSLVVTNTGELFF.

The sample holds many counts of this clonotype. The CDR3 protein is CASSYGGDRHSPLHF. Written as DNA, the CDR3 is TGTGCCAGCAGTTACGGGGGGGACAGACATTCACCCCTCCACTTT. The chain couples TRBV6-5 to TRBJ1-6; 7 nucleotides match TRBD1. Germline V gene data show CDR1 as MNHEY and CDR2 as SVGAGI. CDR3 size: 15 residues. The V and J ends lost 2 bases and 8 bases, in that order; junction bases with no gene match: 6.

The chain carries TRBV29-1 and TRBJ1-1, with TRBD1 matching over 7 bases. V dropped 6 bases and J dropped 10; count of bases not matched to a gene: 5. Germline V gene lookup returns CDR1 SQVTM and CDR2 ANQGSEA. The CDR3 runs to 10 residues. In DNA, the CDR3 is TGCAGCGTGGACAGGTATCCAGCTTTCTTT. Translation gives CSVDRYPAFF. Combining the CDR3 with reference TRBV29-1 and TRBJ1-1 gives the whole variable domain SAVISQKPSRDICQRGTSLTIQCQVDSQVTMMFWYRQQPGQSLTLIATANQGSEATYESGFVIDKFPISRPNLTFSTLTVSNMSPEDSSIYLCSVDRYPAFFGQGTRLTVV.

This clonotype was picked up a small number of times. CDR3 sequence (DNA): TGTGCCAGCAGCTTTAGCCCGACCCCACCGGTGGTGCAGTTCTTC. It codes for CASSFSPTPPVVQFF. This chain connects TRBV11-3 to TRBJ2-1; no reliable D call. CDR1 and CDR2 from the germline V gene are SGHNT and YENEEA. CDR3 length equals 15 residues. V shed 3 bases and J shed 12 bases, with 21 bases lying between them. Combining the CDR3 with reference TRBV11-3 and TRBJ2-1 gives the whole variable domain EAGVVQSPRYKIIEKKQPVAFWCNPISGHNTLYWYLQNLGQGPELLIRYENEEAVDDSQLPKDRFSAERLKGVDSTLKIQPAELGDSAVYLCASSFSPTPPVVQFFGPGTRLTVL.

The genes are TRBV2 and TRBJ2-6; D unresolved. Germline values: CDR1 SNHLY, CDR2 FYNNEI. The CDR3 loop spans 15 amino acids. V was clipped by 5 bases and J by 0 bases, with 8 bases between them. CDR3 in DNA: TGTGCCAGCAGTCCCGAACTCTCTGGGGCCAACGTCCTGACTTTC. Its protein is CASSPELSGANVLTF.

There are a few counts of this clonotype. This rearrangement joins TRBV6-6 to TRBJ2-5; D perhaps matches TRBD1 (5 bases). Trimming shortened V by 7 bases and J by 5 bases, and 14 bases separated the two germline ends. CDR3 size: 13 residues. Germline values: CDR1 MNHNY, CDR2 SVGAGI (reference sequence). The CDR3 spells CASIRDGQETQYF. The CDR3 region has the DNA TGTGCCAGCATCAGGGATGGGCAGGAGACCCAGTACTTC.

This clonotype has more than one count but fewer than ten. V and J are TRBV29-1 and TRBJ1-1; TRBD1 is a possible D gene (5 bases). CDR1 is SQVTM, CDR2 ANQGSEA, per germline. The CDR3 runs 12 residues. V was shortened by 3 bases and J by 5 bases, with 10 bases between the two germline ends. The CDR3 here is CSVDRVQTEAFF. For the CDR3, the DNA is TGCAGCGTTGACAGGGTACAGACTGAAGCTTTCTTT.

The V and J genes are TRBV20-1 and TRBJ1-2; D is possibly TRBD1 (5 bases). The germline V gene encodes CDR1 DFQATT and CDR2 SNEGSKA (reference sequence). The V and J ends lost 6 bases and 4 bases respectively, with 18 bases between them. The CDR3 consists of 14 residues. The CDR3 DNA reads TGCAGTGCCCGACAGTCAGGGACCCTCTATGGCTACACCTTC. Its protein product is CSARQSGTLYGYTF.

This clonotype was counted ten times or more. The gene calls are TRBV4-1 and TRBJ2-7, with no clear D. V lost 0 bases, J lost 0 bases, and 12 bases lay in between. This CDR3 region has 16 residues. In germline, CDR1 is MGHRA, CDR2 YSYEKL. The CDR3 spells CASSQERRQPSYEQYF. CDR3 DNA sequence: TGCGCCAGCAGCCAAGAGCGGCGGCAACCCTCCTACGAGCAGTACTTC.